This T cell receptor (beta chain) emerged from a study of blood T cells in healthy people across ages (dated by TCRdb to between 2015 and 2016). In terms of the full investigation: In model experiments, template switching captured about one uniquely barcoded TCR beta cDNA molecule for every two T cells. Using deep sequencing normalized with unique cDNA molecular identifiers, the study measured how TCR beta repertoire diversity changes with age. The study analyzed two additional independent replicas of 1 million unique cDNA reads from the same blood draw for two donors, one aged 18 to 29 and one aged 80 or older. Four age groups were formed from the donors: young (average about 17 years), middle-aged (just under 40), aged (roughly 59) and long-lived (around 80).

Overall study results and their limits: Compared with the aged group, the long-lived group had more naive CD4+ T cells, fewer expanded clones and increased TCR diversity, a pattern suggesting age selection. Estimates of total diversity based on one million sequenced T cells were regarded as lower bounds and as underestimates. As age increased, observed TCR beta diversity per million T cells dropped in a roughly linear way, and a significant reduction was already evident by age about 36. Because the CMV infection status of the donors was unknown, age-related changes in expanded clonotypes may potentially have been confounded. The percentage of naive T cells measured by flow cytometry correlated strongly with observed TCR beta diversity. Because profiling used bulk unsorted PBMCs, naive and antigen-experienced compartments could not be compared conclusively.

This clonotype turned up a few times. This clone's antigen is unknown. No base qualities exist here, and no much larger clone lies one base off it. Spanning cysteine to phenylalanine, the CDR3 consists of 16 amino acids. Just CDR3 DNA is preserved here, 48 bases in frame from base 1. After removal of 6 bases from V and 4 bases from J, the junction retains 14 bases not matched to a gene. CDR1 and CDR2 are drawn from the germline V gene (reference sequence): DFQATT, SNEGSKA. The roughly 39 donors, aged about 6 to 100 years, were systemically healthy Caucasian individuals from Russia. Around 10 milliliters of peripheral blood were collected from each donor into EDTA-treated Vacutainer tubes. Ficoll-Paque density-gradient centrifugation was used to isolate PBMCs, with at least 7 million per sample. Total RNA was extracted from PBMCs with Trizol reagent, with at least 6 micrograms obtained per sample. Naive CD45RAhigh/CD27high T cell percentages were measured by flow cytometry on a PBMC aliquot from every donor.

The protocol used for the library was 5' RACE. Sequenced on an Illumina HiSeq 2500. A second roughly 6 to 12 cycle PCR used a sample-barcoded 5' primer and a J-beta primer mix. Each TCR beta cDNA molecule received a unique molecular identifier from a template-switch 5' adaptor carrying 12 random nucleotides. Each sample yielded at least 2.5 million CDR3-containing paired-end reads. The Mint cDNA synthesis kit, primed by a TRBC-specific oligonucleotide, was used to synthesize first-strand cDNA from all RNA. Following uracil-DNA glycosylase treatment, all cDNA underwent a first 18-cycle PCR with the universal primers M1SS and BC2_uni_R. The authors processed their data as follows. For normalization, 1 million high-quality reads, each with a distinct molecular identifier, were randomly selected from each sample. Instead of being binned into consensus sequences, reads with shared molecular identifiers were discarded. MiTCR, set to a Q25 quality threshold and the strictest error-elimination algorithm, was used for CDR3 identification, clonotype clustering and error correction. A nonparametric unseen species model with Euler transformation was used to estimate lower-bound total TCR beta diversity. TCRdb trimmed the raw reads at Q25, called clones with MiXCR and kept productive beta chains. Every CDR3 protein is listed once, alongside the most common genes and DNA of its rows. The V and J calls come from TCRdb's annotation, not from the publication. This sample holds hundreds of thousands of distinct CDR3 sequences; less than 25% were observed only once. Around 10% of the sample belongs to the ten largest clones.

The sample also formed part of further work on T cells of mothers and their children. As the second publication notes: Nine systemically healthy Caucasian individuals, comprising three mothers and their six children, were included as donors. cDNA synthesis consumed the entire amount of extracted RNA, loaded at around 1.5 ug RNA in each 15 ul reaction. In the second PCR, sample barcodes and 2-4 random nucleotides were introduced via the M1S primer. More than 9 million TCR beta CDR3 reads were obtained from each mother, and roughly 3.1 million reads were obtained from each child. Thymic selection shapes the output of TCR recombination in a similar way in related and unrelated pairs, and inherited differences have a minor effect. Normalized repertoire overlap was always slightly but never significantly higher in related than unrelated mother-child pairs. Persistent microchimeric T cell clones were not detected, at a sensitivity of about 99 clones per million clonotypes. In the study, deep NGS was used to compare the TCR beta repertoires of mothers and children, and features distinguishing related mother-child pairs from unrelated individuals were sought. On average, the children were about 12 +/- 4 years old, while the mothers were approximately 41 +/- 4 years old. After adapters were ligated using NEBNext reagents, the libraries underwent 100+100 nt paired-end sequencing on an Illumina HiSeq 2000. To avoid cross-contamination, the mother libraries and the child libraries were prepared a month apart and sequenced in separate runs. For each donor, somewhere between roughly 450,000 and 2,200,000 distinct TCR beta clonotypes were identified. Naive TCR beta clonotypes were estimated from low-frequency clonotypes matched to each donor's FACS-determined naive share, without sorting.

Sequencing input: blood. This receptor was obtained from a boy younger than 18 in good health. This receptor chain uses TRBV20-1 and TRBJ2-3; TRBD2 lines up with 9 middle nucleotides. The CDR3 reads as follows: CSAPHSGGRFADTQYF. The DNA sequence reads TGCAGTGCCCCACATAGCGGGGGTCGGTTTGCAGATACGCAGTATTTT.